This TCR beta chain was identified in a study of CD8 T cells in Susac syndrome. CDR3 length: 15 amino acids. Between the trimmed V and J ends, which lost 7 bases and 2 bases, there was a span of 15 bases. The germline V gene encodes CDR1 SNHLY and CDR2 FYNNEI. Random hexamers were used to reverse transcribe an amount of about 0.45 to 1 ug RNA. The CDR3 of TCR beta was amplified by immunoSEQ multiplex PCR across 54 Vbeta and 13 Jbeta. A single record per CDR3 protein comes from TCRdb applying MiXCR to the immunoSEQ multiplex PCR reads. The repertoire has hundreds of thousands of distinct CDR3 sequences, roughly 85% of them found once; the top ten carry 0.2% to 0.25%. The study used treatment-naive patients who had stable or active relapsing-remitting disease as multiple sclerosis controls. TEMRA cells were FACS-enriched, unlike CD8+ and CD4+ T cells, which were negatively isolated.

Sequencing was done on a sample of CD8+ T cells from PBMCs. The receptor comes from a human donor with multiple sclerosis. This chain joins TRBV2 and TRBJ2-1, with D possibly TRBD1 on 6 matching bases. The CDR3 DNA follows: TGTGCCAGCAATTCTCCAGGGGAAGCCTACAATGAGCAGTTCTTC. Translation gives CASNSPGEAYNEQFF.